The 8 T cell receptor beta chains presented below share a single source sample, sequenced in a study of Ad26.COV2.S vaccination and SARS-CoV-2 variants. Sample treatment: about 20 received Ad26.COV2.S at low or high dose, single or two shots; a few received placebo; per-sample allocation not given. Sample collection was performed on day 63 after the first vaccine or placebo injection. TCRdb's copy holds only in-frame clones and misses some; the assay was immunoSEQ multiplex PCR. The sample lists 350,000 to 500,000 clones; about 90% were seen once. The sequences come from peripheral blood, collected in a trial of Ad26.COV2.S vaccine versus placebo. Receptor source: a person aged 18-65 years who received the Ad26.COV2.S COVID-19 vaccine or a placebo.

The chain recombines TRBV4-2 with TRBJ2-5; the D gene could be TRBD1 or TRBD2 (5 bases each). The length of the CDR3 is 16 residues. V gave up 0 bases and J gave up 5 bases, with 16 bases separating them. CDR1 and CDR2 from the germline V gene are LGHNA and YNFKEQ. CDR3 protein: CASSQDGASQRETQYF. The CDR3 DNA reads as TGTGCCAGCAGCCAAGATGGGGCTAGCCAGAGGGAGACCCAGTACTTC.

As concerns this clone: The sample has other DNA sequences that encode this CDR3 too. The CDR3 DNA follows: TGTGCCAGCAGCCCCGTGGATCAGCCCCAGCATTTT. Its protein is CASSPVDQPQHF. V and J are TRBV7-9 and TRBJ1-5; D unclear. CDR3 length: 12 amino acids. CDR1 and CDR2 (germline): SEHNR, FQNEAQ (reference sequence). Trimming took off 5 bases at V and 5 bases at J, with 7 bases between the two ends.

Here the CDR3 reads CASSMGLEWASRETQYF. The CDR3 nucleotides read TGTGCCAGTAGTATGGGACTAGAGTGGGCATCAAGGGAGACCCAGTACTTC. V and J are TRBV19 and TRBJ2-5; TRBD2 matches at 8 bases. V shed 3 bases, J shed 5 bases, and the junction held 14 bases outside the gene matches. The CDR3 extends over 17 amino acids. Germline V CDR1 and CDR2: LNHDA, SQIVND (reference sequence).

V and J are TRBV18 and TRBJ2-5; no clear D. The V gene lost 0 bases and the J gene lost 4 bases, with 9 bases spanning the gap. This CDR3 comprises 14 residues. Looked up from germline, CDR1 is KGHSH and CDR2 is LQKENI. DNA of the CDR3: TGTGCCAGCTCACCACCGATAGCTGCAGAGACCCAGTACTTC. Its protein is CASSPPIAAETQYF. Full variable domain (remainder filled in from reference TRBV18 and TRBJ2-5): NAGVMQNPRHLVRRRGQEARLRCSPMKGHSHVYWYRQLPEEGLKFMVYLQKENIIDESGMPKERFSAEFPKEGPSILRIQQVVRGDSAAYFCASSPPIAAETQYFGPGTRLLVL.

The chain combines TRBV29-1 with TRBJ2-7; D perhaps matches TRBD2 (5 bases). V shed 3 bases and J shed 7 bases, with 13 bases lying between them. The CDR3 runs 12 residues. CDR1 and CDR2 (germline): SQVTM, ANQGSEA. CDR3 amino acids: CSVEGAGGEQYF. In nucleotides, the CDR3 is TGCAGCGTTGAGGGTGCGGGCGGAGAGCAGTACTTC.

The CDR3 loop is CASSGLRGTGANVLTF. The CDR3 coding sequence is TGTGCCAGCAGTGGACTCAGGGGAACAGGGGCCAACGTCCTGACTTTC. The chain recombines TRBV6-1 with TRBJ2-6; tentative D call: TRBD1 (6 bases). Germline CDR1 is MNHNS and CDR2 is SASEGT. Trimming removed 4 bases at V and 4 bases at J, with 14 bases between. CDR3 length: 16 residues.

The chain is built from TRBV7-2 and TRBJ2-2; D is perhaps TRBD1 or TRBD2 (6 bases each). Trimming shortened V by 2 bases and J by 6 bases, and 19 bases separated the two germline ends. CDR3 length equals 17 residues. Germline lookup yields CDR1 SGHTA and CDR2 FQGNSA. CDR3 amino acids: CASSLLGGGRPAGELFF. The CDR3 DNA is TGTGCCAGCAGCTTATTAGGGGGAGGACGCCCGGCCGGGGAGCTGTTTTTT.

CDR3 loop: CASSIGGTGEKLFF. The CDR3 nucleotides are TGTGCCAGTAGTATTGGGGGCACCGGTGAAAAACTGTTTTTT. The chain is built from TRBV19 and TRBJ1-4; perhaps TRBD1 as D (6 bases). Trimming stripped 3 bases from V and 7 bases from J, with 12 bases between. The CDR3 spans 14 residues. Germline assignment: CDR1 LNHDA and CDR2 SQIVND (reference sequence).